Below, one T cell receptor (beta chain) is given with its context. Random hexamers were used to reverse transcribe an amount of roughly 0.5 to 1 ug RNA. Amplification of TCR beta CDR3 used immunoSEQ multiplex PCR across 54 Vbeta and 13 Jbeta. TCRdb reprocessed the immunoSEQ multiplex PCR reads with MiXCR, giving one entry per CDR3 protein. The sample includes some 260,000 distinct CDR3 sequences, around 95% of them seen just once. This entry is derived from a study of CD8 T cells in Susac syndrome. Germline V gene data show CDR1 as KGHDR and CDR2 as SFDVKD. The ends lost 3 bases at V and 3 bases at J; junction bases unmatched: 7. CDR3 length: 17 residues. In blood CD8+ and CD4+ T cells, TCR beta underwent sequencing.

The source material was CD4+ T cells from PBMCs. V gene TRBV24-1 combines with J gene TRBJ2-2; TRBD2 aligns across 9 bases. The clonotype comes from a human donor with multiple sclerosis. The CDR3 sequence: CATSDPSTSGHTGELFF. The CDR3, as DNA: TGTGCCACCAGTGATCCCTCGACTAGCGGACACACCGGGGAGCTGTTTTTT.